Presented here are 11 T cell receptor beta chains from one specimen sequenced in a study of blood T cell repertoires in COVID-19. Clones were sequenced by immunoSEQ multiplex PCR, and TCRdb holds only the in-frame ones, with some missing. The table records tens of thousands of clones, roughly 84% of them present only once. Sequencing was carried out using peripheral blood. The receptors originated from a human donor in a cohort sampled during active COVID-19.

Here the CDR3 DNA reads TGTGCCAGCAGCCAAGAAAACTTACGCACAGATACGCAGTATTTT. Its protein product is CASSQENLRTDTQYF. This chain links TRBV3-1 (or the pseudogene TRBV3-2) with TRBJ2-3; D uncertain. The V end was cut by 0 bases, the J end by 1 base, with 8 bases between. The CDR3 contains 15 residues. From germline, CDR1 is LGHDT and CDR2 YNNKEL (reference sequence).

The rearrangement uses TRBV11-1 and TRBJ2-5; TRBD2 is a possible D gene (6 bases). V was cut by 5 bases and J by 5 bases, with 15 bases left in between. The CDR3 is made up of 14 amino acids. Per the germline V gene, CDR1 is SGHAT and CDR2 is FQDESV (reference sequence). DNA of the CDR3: TGTGCCAGCAGCATTCATGGACGGGGGGAGACCCAGTACTTC. Translated: CASSIHGRGETQYF.

This rearrangement joins TRBV6-5 to TRBJ2-2; D remains unclear. This CDR3 has 12 residues. Germline V gene sequence: CDR1 MNHEY, CDR2 SVGAGI. V was shortened by 0 bases and J by 7 bases, with 3 bases between the two germline ends. For the CDR3, the DNA is TGTGCCAGCAGTTACTCTAACGGGGAGCTGTTTTTT. This gives the protein CASSYSNGELFF.

The chain links TRBV12-5 to TRBJ1-2, with D perhaps TRBD1 (6 bases). The V end was cut by 1 base, the J end by 0 bases, with 9 bases between. Germline loops: CDR1 LGHNT, CDR2 FRNRAP. The CDR3 consists of 15 residues. CDR3 in DNA: TGTGCTAGTGGTTTGGGAAGACAGGCTAACTATGGCTACACCTTC. This translates into CASGLGRQANYGYTF.

This chain joins TRBV3-1 (or the pseudogene TRBV3-2) and TRBJ1-6; 7 positions match TRBD1. CDR1 is LGHDT and CDR2 is YNNKEL in the germline V gene (reference sequence). The ends lost 4 bases at V and 9 bases at J; junction bases unmatched: 3. The CDR3 consists of 13 residues. The CDR3 DNA is TGTGCCAGCAGCCGACAGGGAGCTTCACCCCTCCACTTT. It translates to CASSRQGASPLHF.

J is TRBJ2-5 and V is TRBV7-8; TRBD2 agrees at 8 bases. The germline gives CDR1 SGHVS, CDR2 FQNEAQ. CDR3 length: 14 amino acids. V dropped 5 bases and J dropped 0; count of bases not matched to a gene: 2. CDR3 region: CASSPSGYQETQYF. The CDR3 DNA reads as TGTGCCAGCAGCCCTAGCGGGTACCAAGAGACCCAGTACTTC.

The chain couples TRBV11-2 to TRBJ2-5, with 7 bases lining up with TRBD1. Germline V gene lookup returns CDR1 SGHAT and CDR2 FQNNGV. The CDR3 length is 15 residues. The J segment lost 5 bases and the V segment lost 2 bases, leaving 8 bases of the junction unmatched. CDR3 loop: CASSLRQGAWETQYF. CDR3 nucleotides: TGTGCCAGCAGCTTACGACAGGGCGCCTGGGAGACCCAGTACTTC. The full variable domain, completed using reference TRBV11-2 and TRBJ2-5, is EAGVAQSPRYKIIEKRQSVAFWCNPISGHATLYWYQQILGQGPKLLIQFQNNGVVDDSQLPKDRFSAERLKGVDSTLKIQPAKLEDSAVYLCASSLRQGAWETQYFGPGTRLLVL.

This chain connects TRBV27 to TRBJ2-1; no clear D gene. The V gene's germline CDR1 is MNHEY and CDR2 SMNVEV (reference sequence). The CDR3 loop spans 10 amino acids. V was cut by 4 bases and J by 10 bases, with 5 bases left in between. This chain's CDR3 is CASSWAEQFF. The CDR3 DNA reads TGTGCCAGCAGTTGGGCGGAGCAGTTCTTC.

The chain is built from TRBV7-2 and TRBJ2-3; maybe TRBD2 (6 bases). This CDR3 region has 17 residues. Germline loops: CDR1 SGHTA, CDR2 FQGNSA. V dropped 0 bases and J dropped 0 bases, with 13 bases sitting between them. The CDR3 loop reads CASSLAHGTSSTDTQYF. The DNA for the CDR3 is TGTGCCAGCAGCTTAGCCCACGGGACTTCCAGCACAGATACGCAGTATTTT. Based on the CDR3 plus reference TRBV7-2 and TRBJ2-3, the full variable domain is GAGVSQSPSNKVTEKGKDVELRCDPISGHTALYWYRQSLGQGLEFLIYFQGNSAPDKSGLPSDRFSAERTGGSVSTLTIQRTQQEDSAVYLCASSLAHGTSSTDTQYFGPGTRLTVL.

This clone was counted a few times. The chain carries TRBV3-1 (or the pseudogene TRBV3-2) and TRBJ1-6; D call uncertain. V lost 1 base, J lost 8 bases, and 6 bases lay in between. Germline V gives CDR1 LGHDT, CDR2 YNNKEL (reference sequence). CDR3 length: 13 amino acids. CDR3 region: CASSQGRDSPLHF. In nucleotides, the CDR3 is TGTGCCAGCAGCCAAGGCCGGGATTCACCCCTCCACTTT.

The chain uses TRBV5-1 and TRBJ2-7; D is unresolved. The CDR3 spans 12 residues. Germline V CDR1 and CDR2: SGHRS, YFSETQ. The V and J ends lost 0 bases and 12 bases respectively, with 13 bases between them. CDR3 in amino acids: CASSLDGHRWYF. In DNA, the CDR3 is TGCGCCAGCAGCTTGGATGGCCACAGATGGTACTTC.